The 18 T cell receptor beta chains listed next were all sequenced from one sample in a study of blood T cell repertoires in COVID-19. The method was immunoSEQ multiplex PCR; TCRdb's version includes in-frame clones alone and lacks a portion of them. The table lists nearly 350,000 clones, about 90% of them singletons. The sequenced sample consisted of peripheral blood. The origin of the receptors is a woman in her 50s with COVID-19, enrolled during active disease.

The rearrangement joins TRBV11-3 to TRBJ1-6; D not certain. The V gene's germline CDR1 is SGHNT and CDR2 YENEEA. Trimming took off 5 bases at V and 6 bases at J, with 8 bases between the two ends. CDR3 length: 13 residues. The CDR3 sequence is CASSPGGNSPLHF. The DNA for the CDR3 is TGTGCCAGCAGCCCGGGTGGTAATTCACCCCTCCACTTT.

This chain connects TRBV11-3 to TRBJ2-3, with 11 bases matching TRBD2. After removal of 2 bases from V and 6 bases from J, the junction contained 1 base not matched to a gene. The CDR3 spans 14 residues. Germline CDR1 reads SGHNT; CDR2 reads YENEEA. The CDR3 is CASSLTSGSDTQYF. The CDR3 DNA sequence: TGTGCCAGCAGCTTAACTAGCGGGAGTGATACGCAGTATTTT.

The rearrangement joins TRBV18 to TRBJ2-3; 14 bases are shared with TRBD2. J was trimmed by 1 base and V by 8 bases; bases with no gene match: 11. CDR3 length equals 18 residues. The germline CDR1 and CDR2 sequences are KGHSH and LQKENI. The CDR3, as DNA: TGTGCCAGCGGGGCGCCGGGACTAGCGGGAGTAGGCACAGATACGCAGTATTTT. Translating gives CASGAPGLAGVGTDTQYF.

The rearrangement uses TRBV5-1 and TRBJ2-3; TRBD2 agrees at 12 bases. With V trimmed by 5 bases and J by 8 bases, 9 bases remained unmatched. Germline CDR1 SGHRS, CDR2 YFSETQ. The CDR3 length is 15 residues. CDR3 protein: CASSLRLAGEGTQYF. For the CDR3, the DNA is TGCGCCAGCAGTTTACGACTAGCGGGAGAGGGTACGCAGTATTTT. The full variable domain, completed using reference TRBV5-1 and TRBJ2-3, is KAGVTQTPRYLIKTRGQQVTLSCSPISGHRSVSWYQQTPGQGLQFLFEYFSETQRNKGNFPGRFSGRQFSNSRSEMNVSTLELGDSALYLCASSLRLAGEGTQYFGPGTRLTVL.

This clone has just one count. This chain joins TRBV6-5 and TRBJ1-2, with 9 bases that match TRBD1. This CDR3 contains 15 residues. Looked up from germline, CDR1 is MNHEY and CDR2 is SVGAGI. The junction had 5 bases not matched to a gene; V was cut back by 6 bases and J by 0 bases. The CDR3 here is CASRGQGFPNYGYTF. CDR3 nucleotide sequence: TGTGCCAGCAGGGGACAGGGCTTCCCTAACTATGGCTACACCTTC.

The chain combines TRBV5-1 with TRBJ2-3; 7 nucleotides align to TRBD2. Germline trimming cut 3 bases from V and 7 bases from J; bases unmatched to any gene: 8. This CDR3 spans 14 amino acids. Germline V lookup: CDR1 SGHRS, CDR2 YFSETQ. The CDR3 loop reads CASSSRLADHTQYF. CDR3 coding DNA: TGCGCCAGCAGCTCCCGACTAGCCGACCATACGCAGTATTTT.

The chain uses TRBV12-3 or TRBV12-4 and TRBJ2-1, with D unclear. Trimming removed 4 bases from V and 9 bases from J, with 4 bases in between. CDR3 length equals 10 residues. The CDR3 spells CASSSSEQFF. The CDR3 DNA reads TGTGCCAGCAGTTCGAGTGAGCAGTTCTTC.

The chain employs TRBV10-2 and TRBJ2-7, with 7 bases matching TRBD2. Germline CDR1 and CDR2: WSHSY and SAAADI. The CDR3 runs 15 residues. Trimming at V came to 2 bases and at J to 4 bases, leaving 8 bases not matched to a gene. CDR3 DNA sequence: TGCGCCAGCAGTGAGAAGCGGGACCGGTTTTACGAGCAGTACTTC. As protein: CASSEKRDRFYEQYF.

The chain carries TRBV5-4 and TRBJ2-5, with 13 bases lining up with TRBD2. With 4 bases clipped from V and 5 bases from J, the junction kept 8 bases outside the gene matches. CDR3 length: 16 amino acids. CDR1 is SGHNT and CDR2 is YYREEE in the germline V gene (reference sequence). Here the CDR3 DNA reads TGTGCCAGCAGCAACGGACTAGCGGGAGATAGGGAGACCCAGTACTTC. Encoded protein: CASSNGLAGDRETQYF.

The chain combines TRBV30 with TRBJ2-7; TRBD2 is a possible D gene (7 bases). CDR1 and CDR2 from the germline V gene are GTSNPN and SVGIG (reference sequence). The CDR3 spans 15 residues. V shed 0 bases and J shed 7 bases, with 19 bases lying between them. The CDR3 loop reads CAWSVRGGGFLEQYF. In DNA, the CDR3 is TGTGCCTGGAGTGTACGGGGAGGGGGTTTCTTGGAGCAGTACTTC. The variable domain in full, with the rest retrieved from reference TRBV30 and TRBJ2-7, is SQTIHQWPATLVQPVGSPLSLECTVEGTSNPNLYWYRQAAGRGLQLLFYSVGIGQISSEVPQNLSASRPQDRQFILSSKKLLLSDSGFYLCAWSVRGGGFLEQYFGPGTRLTVT.

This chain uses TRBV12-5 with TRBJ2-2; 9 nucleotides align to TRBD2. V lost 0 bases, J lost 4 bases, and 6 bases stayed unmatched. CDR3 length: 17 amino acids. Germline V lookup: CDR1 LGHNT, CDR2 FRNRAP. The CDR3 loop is CASGLVRLAGFTGELFF. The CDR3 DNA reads TGTGCTAGTGGTTTGGTACGTCTAGCGGGATTCACCGGGGAGCTGTTTTTT.

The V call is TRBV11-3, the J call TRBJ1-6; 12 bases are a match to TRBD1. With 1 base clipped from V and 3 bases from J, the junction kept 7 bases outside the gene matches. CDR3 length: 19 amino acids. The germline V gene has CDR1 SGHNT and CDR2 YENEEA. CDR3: CASSLGRDRGPIYNSPLHF. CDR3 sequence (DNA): TGTGCCAGCAGCTTAGGCCGGGACAGGGGGCCCATCTATAATTCACCCCTCCACTTT.

The CDR3 DNA reads as TGTGCCACCAGTGATCCCGGGGACAGATACTACACCGGGGAGCTGTTTTTT. Protein product: CATSDPGDRYYTGELFF. The chain has TRBV24-1 and TRBJ2-2; 7 bases agree with TRBD1. V shed 3 bases, J shed 3 bases, and the junction held 9 bases outside the gene matches. From germline, CDR1 is KGHDR and CDR2 SFDVKD. The length of the CDR3 is 17 residues.

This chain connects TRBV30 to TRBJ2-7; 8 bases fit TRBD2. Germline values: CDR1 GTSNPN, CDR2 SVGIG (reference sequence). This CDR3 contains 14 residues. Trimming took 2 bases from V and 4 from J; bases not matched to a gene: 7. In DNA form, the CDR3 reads TGTGCCTGGAGTCGGGATAGCGGGACTTACGAGCAGTACTTC. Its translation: CAWSRDSGTYEQYF. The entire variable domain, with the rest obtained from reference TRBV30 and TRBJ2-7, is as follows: SQTIHQWPATLVQPVGSPLSLECTVEGTSNPNLYWYRQAAGRGLQLLFYSVGIGQISSEVPQNLSASRPQDRQFILSSKKLLLSDSGFYLCAWSRDSGTYEQYFGPGTRLTVT.

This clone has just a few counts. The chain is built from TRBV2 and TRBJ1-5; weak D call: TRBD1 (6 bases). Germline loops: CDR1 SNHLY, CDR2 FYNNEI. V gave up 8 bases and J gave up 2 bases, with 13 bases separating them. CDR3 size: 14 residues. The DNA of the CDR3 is TGTGCCAGCCAACAGGGCACAGGCAATCAGCCCCAGCATTTT. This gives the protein CASQQGTGNQPQHF.

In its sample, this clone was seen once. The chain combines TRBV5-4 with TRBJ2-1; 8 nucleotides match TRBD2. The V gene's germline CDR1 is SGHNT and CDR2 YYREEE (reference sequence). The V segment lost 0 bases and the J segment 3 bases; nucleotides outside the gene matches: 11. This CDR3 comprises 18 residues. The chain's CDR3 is CASSLAKLGTRNYNEQFF. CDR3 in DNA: TGTGCCAGCAGCTTGGCCAAACTAGGGACTAGAAACTACAATGAGCAGTTCTTC. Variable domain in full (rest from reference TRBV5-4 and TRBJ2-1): ETGVTQSPTHLIKTRGQQVTLRCSSQSGHNTVSWYQQALGQGPQFIFQYYREEENGRGNFPPRFSGLQFPNYSSELNVNALELDDSALYLCASSLAKLGTRNYNEQFFGPGTRLTVL.

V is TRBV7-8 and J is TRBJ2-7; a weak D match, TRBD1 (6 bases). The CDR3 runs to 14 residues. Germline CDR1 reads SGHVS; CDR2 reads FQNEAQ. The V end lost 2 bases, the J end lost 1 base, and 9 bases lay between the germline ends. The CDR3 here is CASSLMRGSYEQYF. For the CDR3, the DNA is TGTGCCAGCAGCTTAATGAGGGGGTCCTACGAGCAGTACTTC.

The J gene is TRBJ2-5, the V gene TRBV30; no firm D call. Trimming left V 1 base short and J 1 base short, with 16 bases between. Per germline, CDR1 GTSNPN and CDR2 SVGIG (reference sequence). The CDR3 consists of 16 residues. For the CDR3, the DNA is TGTGCCTGGAGTGATTGGGCTACCACCGTCCAAGAGACCCAGTACTTC. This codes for CAWSDWATTVQETQYF.